A selection of T cell receptor beta chains follows, all from one sample in a study of cytomegalovirus exposure and HLA in healthy donors. Some clones are missing from TCRdb's copy, which holds only in-frame ones; the method was immunoSEQ multiplex PCR. Of about 140,000 clones listed, around a tenth are singletons. Sequenced input: PBMCs. These TCRs come from a male donor in good health and CMV-seronegative. The CDR3 runs from the conserved cysteine through the conserved F or W. D genes are given only for firm matches. Clone size is shown for a subset of rows, as once, few, many or a class of expanded clone.

D gene | clone size | J gene | V gene | CDR3 DNA | CDR3 protein
TRBD1 | . | TRBJ1-3 | TRBV9 | TGTGCCAGCAGCGCCGGACAGGGTCCTGGAAACACCATATATTTT | CASSAGQGPGNTIYF
. | few | TRBJ1-4 | TRBV5-1 | TGCGCCAGCAGCGGTGAACTGGCTAATGAAAAACTGTTTTTT | CASSGELANEKLFF
TRBD1 | few | TRBJ1-6 | TRBV19 | TGTGCCAGTAGTATGGCGACAGGGTTTTCACCCCTCCACTTT | CASSMATGFSPLHF
. | . | TRBJ2-3 | TRBV11-2 | TGTGCCAGCAGCCGATTATTACGGGGGGATACGCAGTATTTT | CASSRLLRGDTQYF
TRBD2 | . | TRBJ2-1 | TRBV28 | TGTGCCAGCAGTTTGGGACTAGCGGGAGGGTCCCTCTCCTACAATGAGCAGTTCTTC | CASSLGLAGGSLSYNEQFF
. | few | TRBJ2-7 | TRBV7-3 | TGTGCCAGCAGTTTAAGTAGGGAGTACGAGCAGTACTTC | CASSLSREYEQYF
. | few | TRBJ1-2 | TRBV7-9 | TGTGCCAGCAGCTTAGAAACGGGGGGAATGCCCCTTGGCTACACCTTC | CASSLETGGMPLGYTF
TRBD1 | . | TRBJ1-4 | TRBV4-2 | TGTGCCAGCAGCCAAGACCCTTTACAGGGGCCGGACGAAAAACTGTTTTTT | CASSQDPLQGPDEKLFF
. | . | TRBJ2-7 | TRBV7-6 | TGTGCCAGCAGTTCGGCGGGCGGGGGCTTTTACGAGCAGTACTTC | CASSSAGGGFYEQYF
. | few | TRBJ1-1 | TRBV27 | TGTGCCAGCAGTGAAAACAGGGACAACACTGAAGCTTTCTTT | CASSENRDNTEAFF
TRBD2 | few | TRBJ2-5 | TRBV9 | TGTGCCAGCAGCGCCGGGACTAGCAGGGAGATCCAGTACTTC | CASSAGTSREIQYF
. | few | TRBJ2-2 | TRBV11-3 | TGTGCCAGCAGCTTAGCGCCCCGGGGAACCGGGGAGCTGTTTTTT | CASSLAPRGTGELFF
TRBD1 | few | TRBJ2-7 | TRBV9 | TGTGCCAGCAGCGTAAACAAGGACCGGGGACAGGGGGTCTACGAGCAGTACTTC | CASSVNKDRGQGVYEQYF
TRBD2 | few | TRBJ2-1 | TRBV12-5 | TGTGCTAGTGGTTTGACGACGACTGCTAGCGGGATTTCAAATGAGCAGTTCTTC | CASGLTTTASGISNEQFF
TRBD2 | . | TRBJ2-1 | TRBV2 | TGTGCCAGCAGGGGGGGACTAGCGGCCTACAATGAGCAGTTCTTC | CASRGGLAAYNEQFF
. | few | TRBJ2-7 | TRBV10-1 | TGCGCCACCCAGGGGCAGGGGATCTACGAGCAGTACTTC | CATQGQGIYEQYF
. | few | TRBJ1-4 | TRBV5-4 | TGTGCCAGCAGCTTGGGGGGCCGAGCTGAAAAACTGTTTTTT | CASSLGGRAEKLFF
. | . | TRBJ1-5 | TRBV27 | TGTGCCAGCAGCGTCGCTCAGTTCAATCAGCCCCAGCATTTT | CASSVAQFNQPQHF
. | few | TRBJ2-3 | TRBV28 | TGTGCCAGCAGTTTTACTGCCGCGGATACGCAGTATTTT | CASSFTAADTQYF
. | few | TRBJ1-5 | TRBV4-3 | TGCGCCAGCAGCCAAGATAGGGGAGGGGTAAATCAGCCCCAGCATTTT | CASSQDRGGVNQPQHF
. | few | TRBJ1-6 | TRBV28 | TGTGCCACCTTCACAGGGTATAATTCACCCCTCCACTTT | CATFTGYNSPLHF
. | . | TRBJ2-3 | TRBV7-9 | TGTGCCAGCAGCTTAGCGGGCGCGGGCGGGGATACGCAGTATTTT | CASSLAGAGGDTQYF
. | few | TRBJ2-3 | TRBV28 | TGTGCCAGCAGCCTGTCCCCAGATACGCAGTATTTT | CASSLSPDTQYF
. | few | TRBJ2-5 | TRBV7-9 | TGTGCCAGCAGCTACACAGGGCTAAGCCAAGAGACCCAGTACTTC | CASSYTGLSQETQYF
. | . | TRBJ2-5 | TRBV5-1 | TGCGCCAGCAGCATCAGGGGCGGGGAGACCCAGTACTTC | CASSIRGGETQYF
. | . | TRBJ1-2 | TRBV13 | TGTGCCAGCAGCTTGGGCGACACTAACTATGGCTACACCTTC | CASSLGDTNYGYTF
TRBD2 | few | TRBJ2-3 | TRBV5-1 | TGCGCCAGCAGCTTAGGCCAGACTAGCGGGGGTGGAGATACGCAGTATTTT | CASSLGQTSGGGDTQYF
. | . | TRBJ2-5 | TRBV9 | TGTGCCAGCAGCGCGGAACTAGCTCCAGCAGAGACCCAGTACTTC | CASSAELAPAETQYF
. | . | TRBJ2-3 | TRBV9 | TGTGCCAGCAGCGTAGCTCCTAGCACAGATACGCAGTATTTT | CASSVAPSTDTQYF
TRBD2 | . | TRBJ2-3 | TRBV5-6 | TGTGCCAGCAGCTCGGGACTAGCGGTCCAAGATACGCAGTATTTT | CASSSGLAVQDTQYF
. | . | TRBJ1-2 | TRBV5-4 | TGTGCCAGCAGCTTGGGACTCAACTATGGCTACACCTTC | CASSLGLNYGYTF
. | . | TRBJ2-1 | TRBV5-1 | TGCGCCAGCAGCTTGTTGGCCAGTTCAGACTCTGAGCAGTTCTTC | CASSLLASSDSEQFF